One TCR beta chain is described in this entry. This record comes from a study of blood T cell repertoires in COVID-19. The V gene's germline CDR1 is MNHEY and CDR2 SMNVEV (reference sequence). V was shortened by 4 bases and J by 0 bases, with 12 bases between the two germline ends. The CDR3 has 15 amino acids. Using immunoSEQ multiplex PCR, the repertoire was profiled, and TCRdb retains in-frame clones only, with some absent. The profile shows 250,000 to 300,000 clones, just over 90% of them singletons. This receptor was obtained from a woman in her thirties with COVID-19, enrolled during active disease. The sample comprised peripheral blood. V is TRBV27 and J is TRBJ1-1; D is possibly TRBD1 (6 bases). CDR3 region: CASSWTAAMNTEAFF. The CDR3 bases are TGTGCCAGCAGTTGGACAGCCGCCATGAACACTGAAGCTTTCTTT.